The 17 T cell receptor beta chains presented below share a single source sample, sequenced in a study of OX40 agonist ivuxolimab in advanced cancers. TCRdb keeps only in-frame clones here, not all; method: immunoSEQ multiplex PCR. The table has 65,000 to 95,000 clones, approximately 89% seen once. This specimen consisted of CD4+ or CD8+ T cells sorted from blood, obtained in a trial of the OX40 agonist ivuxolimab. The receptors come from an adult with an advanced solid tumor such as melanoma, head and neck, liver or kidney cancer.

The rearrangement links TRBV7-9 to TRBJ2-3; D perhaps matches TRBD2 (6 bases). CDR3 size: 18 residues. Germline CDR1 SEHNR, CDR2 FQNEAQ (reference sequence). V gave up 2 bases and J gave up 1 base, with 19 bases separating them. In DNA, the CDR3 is TGTGCCAGCAGCTTAATAACTGGAACGGAGCGGGGCACAGATACGCAGTATTTT. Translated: CASSLITGTERGTDTQYF. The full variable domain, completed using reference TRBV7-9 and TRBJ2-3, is DTGVSQNPRHKITKRGQNVTFRCDPISEHNRLYWYRQTLGQGPEFLTYFQNEAQLEKSRLLSDRFSAERPKGSFSTLEIQRTEQGDSAMYLCASSLITGTERGTDTQYFGPGTRLTVL.

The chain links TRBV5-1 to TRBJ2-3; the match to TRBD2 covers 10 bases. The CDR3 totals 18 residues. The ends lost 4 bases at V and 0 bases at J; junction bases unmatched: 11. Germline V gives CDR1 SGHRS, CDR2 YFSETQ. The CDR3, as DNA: TGCGCCAGCAGCCCTATTCTAGCGGGGGCCTCTAGCACAGATACGCAGTATTTT. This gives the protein CASSPILAGASSTDTQYF.

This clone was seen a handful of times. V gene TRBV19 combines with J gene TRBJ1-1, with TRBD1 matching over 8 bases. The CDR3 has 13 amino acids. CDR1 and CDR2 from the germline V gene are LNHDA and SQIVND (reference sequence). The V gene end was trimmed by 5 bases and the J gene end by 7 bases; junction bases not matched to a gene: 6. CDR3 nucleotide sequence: TGTGCCAGTAGTTCCAGGGGGCACGTTGAAGCTTTCTTT. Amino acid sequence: CASSSRGHVEAFF.

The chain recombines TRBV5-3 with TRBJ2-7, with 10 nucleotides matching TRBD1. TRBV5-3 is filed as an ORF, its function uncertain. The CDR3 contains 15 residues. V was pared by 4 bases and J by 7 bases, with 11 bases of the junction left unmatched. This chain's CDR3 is CARSTDRGARGEQYF. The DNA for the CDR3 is TGTGCCAGAAGCACGGACAGGGGGGCCCGTGGGGAGCAGTACTTC.

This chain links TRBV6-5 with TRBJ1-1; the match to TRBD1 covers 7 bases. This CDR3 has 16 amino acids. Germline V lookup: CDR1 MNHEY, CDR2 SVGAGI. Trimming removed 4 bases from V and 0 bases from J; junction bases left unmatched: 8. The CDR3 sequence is CASSSPHRGLNTEAFF. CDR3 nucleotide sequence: TGTGCCAGCAGTTCCCCCCATAGGGGGCTGAACACTGAAGCTTTCTTT.

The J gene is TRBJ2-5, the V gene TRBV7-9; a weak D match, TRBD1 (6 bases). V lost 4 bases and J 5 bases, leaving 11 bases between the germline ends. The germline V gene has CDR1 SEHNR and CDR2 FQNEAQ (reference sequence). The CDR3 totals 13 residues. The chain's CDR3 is CASSSAGAETQYF. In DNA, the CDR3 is TGTGCCAGCAGCTCGGCAGGGGCTGAGACCCAGTACTTC.

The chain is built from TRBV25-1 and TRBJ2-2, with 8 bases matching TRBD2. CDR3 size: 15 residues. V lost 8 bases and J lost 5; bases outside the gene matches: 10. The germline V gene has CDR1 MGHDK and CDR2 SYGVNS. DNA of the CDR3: TGTGCCAGCCAACCGGGCCGGGGGGGAACCGGGGAGCTGTTTTTT. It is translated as CASQPGRGGTGELFF.

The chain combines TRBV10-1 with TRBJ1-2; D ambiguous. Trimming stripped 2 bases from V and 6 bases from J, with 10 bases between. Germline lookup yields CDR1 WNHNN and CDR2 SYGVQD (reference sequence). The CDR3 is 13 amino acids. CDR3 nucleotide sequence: TGCGCCAGCAGTGAGCAGCGTGGGGATGGCTACACCTTC. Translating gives CASSEQRGDGYTF.

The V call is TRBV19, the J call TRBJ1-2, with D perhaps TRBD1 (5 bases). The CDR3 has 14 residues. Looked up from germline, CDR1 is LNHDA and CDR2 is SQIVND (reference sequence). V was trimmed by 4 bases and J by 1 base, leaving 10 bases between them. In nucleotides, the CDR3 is TGTGCCAGTAGTAAAAGGGGTGGTAACTATGGCTACACCTTC. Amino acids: CASSKRGGNYGYTF.

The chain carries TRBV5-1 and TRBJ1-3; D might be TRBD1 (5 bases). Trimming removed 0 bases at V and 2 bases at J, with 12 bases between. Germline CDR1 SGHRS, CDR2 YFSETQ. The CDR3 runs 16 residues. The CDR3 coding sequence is TGCGCCAGCAGCTTGGCTGGGGGGGATGCTGGAAACACCATATATTTT. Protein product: CASSLAGGDAGNTIYF.

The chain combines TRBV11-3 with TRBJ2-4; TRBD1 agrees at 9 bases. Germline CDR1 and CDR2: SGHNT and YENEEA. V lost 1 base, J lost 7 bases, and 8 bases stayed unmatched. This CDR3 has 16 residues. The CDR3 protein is CASSLGDRVRVNIQYF. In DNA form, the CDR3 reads TGTGCCAGCAGCTTAGGGGACAGGGTAAGGGTGAACATTCAGTACTTC.

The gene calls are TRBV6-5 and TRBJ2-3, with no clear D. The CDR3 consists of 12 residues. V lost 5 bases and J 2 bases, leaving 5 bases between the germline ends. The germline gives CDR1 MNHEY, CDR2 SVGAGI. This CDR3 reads CASSTNTDTQYF. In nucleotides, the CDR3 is TGTGCCAGCAGTACCAACACAGATACGCAGTATTTT.

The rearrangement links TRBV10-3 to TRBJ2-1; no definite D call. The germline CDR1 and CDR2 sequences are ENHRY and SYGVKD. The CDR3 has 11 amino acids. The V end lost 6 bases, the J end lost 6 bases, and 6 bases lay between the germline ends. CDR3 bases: TGTGCCATCAGGACTGCCAATGAGCAGTTCTTC. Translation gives CAIRTANEQFF.

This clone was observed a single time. The CDR3 region has the DNA TGTGCCAGCAGCTTAGAAGGGGTGGCGGGCCCCTACGAGCAGTACGTC. Encoded protein: CASSLEGVAGPYEQYV. This chain uses TRBV11-3 with TRBJ2-7, with D perhaps assigned TRBD1 or TRBD2 (5 bases each). This CDR3 is 16 amino acids long. CDR1 is SGHNT, CDR2 YENEEA, per germline. The V end was cut by 0 bases, the J end by 2 bases, with 14 bases between.

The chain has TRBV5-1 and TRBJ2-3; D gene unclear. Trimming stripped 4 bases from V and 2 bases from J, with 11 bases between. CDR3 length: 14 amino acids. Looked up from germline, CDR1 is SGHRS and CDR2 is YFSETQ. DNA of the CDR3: TGCGCCAGCAGCCGGAACAGTTACACAGATACGCAGTATTTT. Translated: CASSRNSYTDTQYF.

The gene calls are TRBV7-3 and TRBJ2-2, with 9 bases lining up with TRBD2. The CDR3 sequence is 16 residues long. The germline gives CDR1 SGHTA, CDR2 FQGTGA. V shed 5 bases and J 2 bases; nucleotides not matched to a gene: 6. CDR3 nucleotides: TGTGCCAGCAGCCGACTAGCGGCGACCAACACCGGGGAGCTGTTTTTT. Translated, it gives CASSRLAATNTGELFF.

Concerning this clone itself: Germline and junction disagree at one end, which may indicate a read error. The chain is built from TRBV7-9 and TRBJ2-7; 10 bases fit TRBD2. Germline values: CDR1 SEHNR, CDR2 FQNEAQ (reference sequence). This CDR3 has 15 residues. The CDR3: CANSRSSGSGGEQYF. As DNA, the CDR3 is TGTGCCAACAGCCGTTCTAGCGGGAGTGGGGGCGAGCAGTACTTC.